This entry lists 14 T cell receptor beta chains sequenced from one sample in a study of PD-L1 blockade in urothelial cancer. Assay used: immunoSEQ multiplex PCR; TCRdb lists only in-frame clones, some missing. In the table there are roughly 60,000 clones, over 70% of which are singletons. Sequences were derived from PBMCs, sampled around atezolizumab (anti-PD-L1) treatment. All receptors derive from a man in his 70s with urothelial cancer.

The chain couples TRBV7-9 to TRBJ2-7; 11 bases are shared with TRBD1. With V trimmed by 6 bases and J by 4 bases, 5 bases remained unmatched. This CDR3 comprises 14 residues. In germline, CDR1 is SEHNR, CDR2 FQNEAQ (reference sequence). The CDR3 DNA is TGTGCCAGCAGTGGGACAGGGGGTCTGTACGAGCAGTACTTC. Translating gives CASSGTGGLYEQYF.

Ten or more counts support this clone. The chain combines TRBV11-2 with TRBJ2-1, with 7 nucleotides matching TRBD2. CDR1 and CDR2 from the germline V gene are SGHAT and FQNNGV. This CDR3 comprises 16 residues. Trimming at V came to 2 bases and at J to 3 bases, leaving 7 bases not matched to a gene. For the CDR3, the DNA is TGTGCCAGCAGCTTAACGGCTGGGACTATCTACAATGAGCAGTTCTTC. This translates into CASSLTAGTIYNEQFF. Supplemented by reference TRBV11-2 and TRBJ2-1, the full variable domain reads EAGVAQSPRYKIIEKRQSVAFWCNPISGHATLYWYQQILGQGPKLLIQFQNNGVVDDSQLPKDRFSAERLKGVDSTLKIQPAKLEDSAVYLCASSLTAGTIYNEQFFGPGTRLTVL.

The chain joins TRBV28 to TRBJ2-5; 14 bases fit TRBD2. With V trimmed by 5 bases and J by 4 bases, 9 bases remained unmatched. Per germline, CDR1 MDHEN and CDR2 SYDVKM. This CDR3 is 17 amino acids long. DNA for the CDR3: TGTGCCAGCAGTCCCTCCCCCGGGACTAGCGGGAGAGAGACCCAGTACTTC. It codes for CASSPSPGTSGRETQYF.

The chain recombines TRBV6-6 with TRBJ1-1; a possible D gene is TRBD1 (5 bases). CDR1 is MNHNY and CDR2 is SVGAGI in the germline V gene (reference sequence). The CDR3 is 13 amino acids. V dropped 10 bases and J dropped 4 bases, with 16 bases sitting between them. The CDR3 sequence: CAITVGGGTEAFF. The CDR3 bases are TGTGCCATCACGGTGGGGGGGGGCACTGAAGCTTTCTTT.

The chain uses TRBV28 and TRBJ2-3; TRBD2 might be the D (5 bases). Germline V gives CDR1 MDHEN, CDR2 SYDVKM. V shed 7 bases and J shed 3 bases, with 11 bases lying between them. The CDR3 is made up of 13 amino acids. The CDR3 bases are TGTGCCAGCAAACTAGTTAGAACAGATACGCAGTATTTT. This gives the protein CASKLVRTDTQYF. The complete variable domain, with remaining parts taken from reference TRBV28 and TRBJ2-3, reads DVKVTQSSRYLVKRTGEKVFLECVQDMDHENMFWYRQDPGLGLRLIYFSYDVKMKEKGDIPEGYSVSREKKERFSLILESASTNQTSMYLCASKLVRTDTQYFGPGTRLTVL.

The chain couples TRBV19 to TRBJ2-1; TRBD2 agrees at 14 bases. This CDR3 contains 17 residues. Germline CDR1 reads LNHDA; CDR2 reads SQIVND (reference sequence). V gave up 6 bases and J gave up 7 bases; unmatched junction bases: 11. In nucleotides, the CDR3 is TGTGCCAGTAGACGTGCGGGGGGGACTAGCGGGAGAAATGAGCAGTTCTTC. Its translation is CASRRAGGTSGRNEQFF.

V and J are TRBV30 and TRBJ1-1, with 9 nucleotides matching TRBD1. Germline V gene data show CDR1 as GTSNPN and CDR2 as SVGIG (reference sequence). This CDR3 comprises 11 residues. The CDR3 DNA reads as TGTGCGACGGGACAGGGAGCGGAAGCTTTCTTT. Residues: CATGQGAEAFF.

V and J are TRBV6-6 and TRBJ2-3, with 8 positions matching TRBD2. With 5 bases clipped from V and 4 bases from J, the junction kept 5 bases outside the gene matches. CDR3 length equals 14 residues. Germline CDR1 reads MNHNY; CDR2 reads SVGAGI (reference sequence). The DNA of the CDR3 is TGTGCCAGCAGTCCAAAAGCGGGGGCAGATACGCAGTATTTT. This codes for CASSPKAGADTQYF.

The chain uses TRBV28 and TRBJ2-2, with 12 positions matching TRBD2. Germline CDR1 MDHEN, CDR2 SYDVKM. This CDR3 has 16 residues. Unmatched junction bases numbered 8, after V lost 7 bases and J lost 5 bases. The CDR3 protein is CASTLLAGGRTGELFF. The CDR3 DNA reads as TGTGCCAGCACCTTACTAGCGGGAGGTCGGACCGGGGAGCTGTTTTTT.

V and J are TRBV6-1 and TRBJ2-1, with TRBD2 as a possible D gene (6 bases). The CDR3 contains 16 residues. Germline lookup yields CDR1 MNHNS and CDR2 SASEGT. The V end lost 3 bases, the J end lost 3 bases, and 15 bases lay between the germline ends. In nucleotides, the CDR3 is TGTGCCAGCAGTGAGCAAGTGGGGGGTATCTACAATGAGCAGTTCTTC. Translating gives CASSEQVGGIYNEQFF.

The chain joins TRBV7-2 to TRBJ2-1, with 12 bases that match TRBD2. The germline CDR1 and CDR2 sequences are SGHTA and FQGNSA. The V segment lost 5 bases and the J segment 6 bases; nucleotides outside the gene matches: 5. CDR3 length: 15 amino acids. The CDR3 spells CASSLTSGRFNEQFF. CDR3 DNA: TGTGCCAGCAGCCTTACTAGCGGGAGGTTCAATGAGCAGTTCTTC.

The genes are TRBV7-2 and TRBJ2-1, with D tentatively TRBD1 (6 bases). The germline V and J ends were trimmed by 1 base and 8 bases, with 15 bases remaining between them. The V gene's germline CDR1 is SGHTA and CDR2 FQGNSA. The CDR3 runs to 15 residues. CDR3 nucleotides: TGTGCCAGCAGCTTAGTGGGGTCTGCAGGGGATGAGCAGTTCTTC. The encoded protein is CASSLVGSAGDEQFF.

This rearrangement joins TRBV5-1 to TRBJ2-6, with D hard to call. CDR3 size: 15 residues. Germline assignment: CDR1 SGHRS and CDR2 YFSETQ. V lost 1 base and J 0 bases, leaving 5 bases between the germline ends. CDR3 amino acids: CASSLYSSGANVLTF. The DNA of the CDR3 is TGCGCCAGCAGCTTGTATAGCTCTGGGGCCAACGTCCTGACTTTC.

The CDR3 loop reads CASSPPLGVGRTEAFF. The CDR3 DNA reads as TGTGCCAGCTCACCCCCCCTCGGGGTCGGTCGCACTGAAGCTTTCTTT. The V and J genes are TRBV18 and TRBJ1-1, with D uncertain. Germline values: CDR1 KGHSH, CDR2 LQKENI. V was trimmed by 3 bases and J by 4 bases, leaving 18 bases between them. The CDR3 is made up of 16 amino acids.